These 30 T cell receptor beta chains came from one sample sequenced in a study of CD8+ T cells in alopecia areata. RNA extraction was followed by reverse transcription into cDNA, which acted as the sequencing template. Sequencing was performed with immunoSEQ multiplex PCR; in TCRdb, only in-frame clones are kept and a portion is missing. The table records approximately 99,000 clones, around 55% of them present only once. The sequenced sample consisted of CD8+ T cells sorted from blood. The source of these receptors is a human donor in good health.

This chain joins TRBV30 and TRBJ1-5; D ambiguous. There are 15 residues in the CDR3. Trimming left V 1 base short and J 0 bases short, with 10 bases between. The germline gives CDR1 GTSNPN, CDR2 SVGIG (reference sequence). This CDR3 reads CAWSEAAHSNQPQHF. CDR3 coding DNA: TGTGCCTGGAGTGAGGCAGCTCATAGCAATCAGCCCCAGCATTTT.

The rearrangement joins TRBV6-1 to TRBJ1-6; D remains ambiguous. V was clipped by 1 base and J by 4 bases, with 11 bases between them. The CDR3 covers 16 residues. CDR1 is MNHNS and CDR2 is SASEGT in the germline V gene. The CDR3 DNA is TGTGCCAGCAGTGAAGAAGGTTTCGGATATAATTCACCCCTCCACTTT. It encodes CASSEEGFGYNSPLHF.

J is TRBJ1-1 and V is TRBV20-1; D remains ambiguous. Trimming removed 3 bases from V and 5 bases from J, with 7 bases in between. The CDR3 loop spans 11 amino acids. Germline V gene lookup returns CDR1 DFQATT and CDR2 SNEGSKA (reference sequence). The CDR3 sequence: CSASSGTEAFF. In nucleotides, the CDR3 is TGCAGTGCTAGTTCGGGAACTGAAGCTTTCTTT.

The gene calls are TRBV4-1 and TRBJ2-2; 9 positions match TRBD2. CDR3 length: 16 amino acids. Germline V CDR1 and CDR2: MGHRA, YSYEKL. Losses at the gene ends were 1 base for V and 4 bases for J; bases not matched to a gene: 4. CDR3 DNA sequence: TGCGCCAGCAGCCAAGCGCGGCGGGGGGGCACCGGGGAGCTGTTTTTT. It is translated as CASSQARRGGTGELFF.

The rearrangement links TRBV5-1 to TRBJ2-1; tentatively, D is TRBD2 (6 bases). The CDR3 totals 16 residues. With 0 bases removed from V and 4 bases from J, the gap between germline ends came to 14 bases. The germline gives CDR1 SGHRS, CDR2 YFSETQ. CDR3 sequence: CASSLVSGFSYNEQFF. The CDR3 DNA reads TGCGCCAGCAGCTTGGTAAGCGGGTTCAGTTACAATGAGCAGTTCTTC.

The CDR3 nucleotides are TGTGCCAGCAGTTTCCCAGGGGCGGGATCACCCCTCCACTTT. This codes for CASSFPGAGSPLHF. The chain employs TRBV6-1 and TRBJ1-6; TRBD1 might be the D (6 bases). CDR1 is MNHNS, CDR2 SASEGT, per germline. The V end was cut by 5 bases, the J end by 10 bases, with 15 bases between. The CDR3 sequence is 14 residues long.

This chain joins TRBV7-8 and TRBJ1-6; D gene uncertain. The germline gives CDR1 SGHVS, CDR2 FQNEAQ. The length of the CDR3 is 16 residues. V lost 5 bases, J lost 0 bases, and 11 bases lay in between. The CDR3 loop reads CASSLLESSYNSPLHF. CDR3 in DNA: TGTGCCAGCAGCCTCCTAGAGAGCTCCTATAATTCACCCCTCCACTTT.

Worth noting for this clone: Other DNA variants within this sample encode the same CDR3. V is TRBV13 and J is TRBJ1-1; D gene ambiguous. The CDR3 spans 13 residues. V lost 2 bases to trimming and J lost 4 bases, with 8 bases between them. CDR1 and CDR2 from the germline V gene are PRHDT and FYEKMQ (reference sequence). Here the CDR3 reads CASSLRGLTEAFF. The CDR3 bases are TGTGCCAGCAGCTTACGTGGACTCACTGAAGCTTTCTTT.

This sequence joins TRBV6-5 and TRBJ2-1; the D gene is possibly TRBD2 (5 bases). The ends were cut back, 2 bases at V and 9 bases at J, with 14 bases in the middle. There are 14 residues in the CDR3. Germline CDR1 is MNHEY and CDR2 is SVGAGI. The CDR3 protein is CASSYTEGSAEQFF. CDR3 bases: TGTGCCAGCAGTTACACTGAGGGTTCAGCTGAGCAGTTCTTC.

This clone has only a few counts. The same CDR3 can be traced to other DNA sequences in this sample. The rearrangement joins TRBV9 to TRBJ2-5, with D perhaps TRBD1 (6 bases). The CDR3 sequence is 14 residues long. V was cut by 0 bases and J by 1 base, with 7 bases left in between. Germline CDR1 reads SGDLS; CDR2 reads YYNGEE. In nucleotides, the CDR3 is TGTGCCAGCAGCGTAGAGGACAGCCAAGAGACCCAGTACTTC. It translates to CASSVEDSQETQYF.

The rearrangement uses TRBV4-3 and TRBJ1-5; D remains ambiguous. CDR3 length: 15 amino acids. Germline CDR1 and CDR2: LGHNA and YSLEER. V lost 1 base to trimming and J lost 6 bases, with 13 bases between them. CDR3 in amino acids: CASSQAEGESQPQHF. The CDR3 bases are TGCGCCAGCAGCCAAGCTGAGGGAGAGAGTCAGCCCCAGCATTTT.

This clone was seen a few times. This rearrangement joins TRBV5-6 to TRBJ2-3, with D perhaps assigned TRBD1 or TRBD2 (5 bases each). This CDR3 has 16 amino acids. Deletions cut 1 base from V and 2 bases from J, with 14 bases between. The germline V gene encodes CDR1 SGHDT and CDR2 YYEEEE. CDR3 sequence: CASSLRGDPSTDTQYF. CDR3 bases: TGTGCCAGCAGCTTGAGGGGAGACCCCTCCACAGATACGCAGTATTTT.

The chain joins TRBV7-9 to TRBJ2-5; D perhaps matches TRBD1 (5 bases). Germline CDR1 and CDR2: SEHNR and FQNEAQ (reference sequence). Trimming took off 4 bases at V and 3 bases at J, with 15 bases between the two ends. The CDR3 length is 15 residues. The CDR3 sequence is CASSSINTGKETQYF. CDR3 DNA: TGTGCCAGCAGCTCGATCAACACAGGAAAAGAGACCCAGTACTTC.

The chain links TRBV7-9 to TRBJ2-5; D remains ambiguous. Trimming took off 1 base at V and 3 bases at J, with 18 bases between the two ends. Germline loops: CDR1 SEHNR, CDR2 FQNEAQ (reference sequence). This CDR3 has 17 amino acids. The CDR3 here is CASSLVLRREREETQYF. In nucleotides, the CDR3 is TGTGCCAGCAGCTTAGTGTTAAGGCGAGAGAGAGAAGAGACCCAGTACTTC. Full variable domain (remainder filled in from reference TRBV7-9 and TRBJ2-5): DTGVSQNPRHKITKRGQNVTFRCDPISEHNRLYWYRQTLGQGPEFLTYFQNEAQLEKSRLLSDRFSAERPKGSFSTLEIQRTEQGDSAMYLCASSLVLRREREETQYFGPGTRLLVL.

The V and J genes are TRBV27 and TRBJ1-4; tentative D call: TRBD1 (6 bases). Per the germline V gene, CDR1 is MNHEY and CDR2 is SMNVEV (reference sequence). The CDR3 totals 14 residues. V lost 5 bases to trimming and J lost 10 bases, with 17 bases between them. The CDR3 protein is CASSPWGQGRKLFF. The CDR3 coding sequence is TGTGCCAGCAGTCCATGGGGTCAGGGGAGAAAACTGTTTTTT.

The gene calls are TRBV27 and TRBJ2-3; D gene unclear. Trimming took 1 base from V and 1 from J, leaving 9 bases between them. The CDR3 length is 15 residues. The germline gives CDR1 MNHEY, CDR2 SMNVEV (reference sequence). The CDR3 sequence: CASSLYDLRTDTQYF. CDR3 coding DNA: TGTGCCAGCAGTTTATATGATTTACGCACAGATACGCAGTATTTT.

The chain has TRBV4-2 and TRBJ1-2; weak D call: TRBD1 (5 bases). The CDR3 is made up of 17 amino acids. Germline lookup yields CDR1 LGHNA and CDR2 YNFKEQ. V was shortened by 0 bases and J by 2 bases, with 16 bases between the two germline ends. The CDR3 nucleotides are TGTGCCAGCAGCCAAGATTTGGAGGGACCTGGGAACTATGGCTACACCTTC. This encodes CASSQDLEGPGNYGYTF.

The rearrangement links TRBV6-5 to TRBJ1-5; D not certain. CDR1 and CDR2 from the germline V gene are MNHEY and SVGAGI. The CDR3 totals 11 residues. The V end was cut by 10 bases, the J end by 5 bases, with 9 bases between. CDR3 sequence: CATGYYQPQHF. The DNA of the CDR3 is TGTGCCACTGGATACTATCAGCCCCAGCATTTT.

V and J are TRBV2 and TRBJ2-7; D is possibly TRBD1 (5 bases). The CDR3 consists of 13 residues. The germline gives CDR1 SNHLY, CDR2 FYNNEI. V was shortened by 7 bases and J by 3 bases, with 13 bases between the two germline ends. Here the CDR3 DNA reads TGTGCCAGCAAGGGGTTTACCAGCTACGAGCAGTACTTC. Encoded protein: CASKGFTSYEQYF.

The rearrangement uses TRBV6-5 and TRBJ2-1; D is ambiguous. The CDR3 is 13 residues long. Trimming took 2 bases from V and 8 from J, leaving 10 bases between them. Per germline, CDR1 MNHEY and CDR2 SVGAGI. CDR3 amino acids: CASSYMGNDEQFF. The CDR3 DNA follows: TGTGCCAGCAGTTACATGGGGAACGATGAGCAGTTCTTC.

This rearrangement joins TRBV19 to TRBJ1-1; tentative D call: TRBD1 (5 bases). Trimming shortened V by 1 base and J by 7 bases, and 7 bases separated the two germline ends. Germline V gives CDR1 LNHDA, CDR2 SQIVND (reference sequence). The CDR3 covers 12 residues. CDR3 loop: CASSIGGLEAFF. The CDR3 DNA is TGTGCCAGTAGTATAGGGGGACTTGAAGCTTTCTTT.

The chain recombines TRBV2 with TRBJ2-3; 8 bases are shared with TRBD2. J gave up 2 bases and V 10 bases, and 14 bases lay outside the gene matches. Looked up from germline, CDR1 is SNHLY and CDR2 is FYNNEI. CDR3 size: 16 residues. CDR3 DNA sequence: TGTGCCACCTCGGACGAGGGCGGGGGGTACACAGATACGCAGTATTTT. This encodes CATSDEGGGYTDTQYF.

This clone appeared once. DNA of the CDR3: TGTGCCAGCAGTTTAGAACAGGGAAGAGATTCACCCCTCCACTTT. Translating it yields CASSLEQGRDSPLHF. The V and J genes are TRBV28 and TRBJ1-6; D possibly corresponds to TRBD1 (6 bases). CDR3 length: 15 amino acids. The germline V and J ends were trimmed by 2 bases and 8 bases, with 13 bases remaining between them. The germline CDR1 and CDR2 sequences are MDHEN and SYDVKM.

The V call is TRBV13, the J call TRBJ2-2; D is possibly TRBD2 (5 bases). The CDR3 totals 16 residues. Germline loops: CDR1 PRHDT, CDR2 FYEKMQ (reference sequence). Trimming cost V 5 bases and J 3 bases, with 16 bases left between them. CDR3 residues: CASSPTIGRDTGELFF. CDR3 coding DNA: TGTGCCAGCAGCCCCACGATAGGGCGGGACACCGGGGAGCTGTTTTTT.

For this clone: The junction shows a germline mismatch at one end, possibly a read error. V and J are TRBV4-1 and TRBJ2-1; D gene uncertain. The length of the CDR3 is 11 residues. Germline V gene data show CDR1 as MGHRA and CDR2 as YSYEKL. The CDR3 nucleotides read TGCGCCAGCAGCCACGGACGGACGTTCATCTTC. Translating gives CASSHGRTFIF.

The rearrangement joins TRBV4-3 to TRBJ1-5; no clear D. Germline V CDR1 and CDR2: LGHNA, YSLEER. V lost 0 bases and J 4 bases, leaving 13 bases between the germline ends. The CDR3 covers 16 residues. As DNA, the CDR3 is TGCGCCAGCAGCCAAGATTACCCCTTTAGTAATCAGCCCCAGCATTTT. Protein product: CASSQDYPFSNQPQHF.

The rearrangement uses TRBV9 and TRBJ1-1; unclear D gene. Germline assignment: CDR1 SGDLS and CDR2 YYNGEE. This CDR3 spans 14 amino acids. Trimming took 0 bases from V and 1 from J, leaving 7 bases between them. Written as DNA, the CDR3 is TGTGCCAGCAGCGTAGGTGCTGGGAACACTGAAGCTTTCTTT. As protein: CASSVGAGNTEAFF.

This clone was seen a few times. The chain has TRBV28 and TRBJ2-2; D not resolved. This CDR3 spans 12 amino acids. The V end lost 5 bases, the J end lost 9 bases, and 10 bases lay between the germline ends. CDR1 MDHEN and CDR2 SYDVKM come from the germline V gene. In DNA form, the CDR3 reads TGTGCCAGCAGTCCGCCCCGATGGGAGCTGTTTTTT. Its translation: CASSPPRWELFF.

The CDR3 DNA is TGTGCCAGTAGTATAAGGCACCATAATTCACCCCTCCACTTT. The encoded protein is CASSIRHHNSPLHF. V gene TRBV19 combines with J gene TRBJ1-6; D gene uncertain. Germline V gene lookup returns CDR1 LNHDA and CDR2 SQIVND (reference sequence). This CDR3 region has 14 residues. Trimming pared 2 bases from V and 5 bases from J, leaving 7 bases between.

The gene calls are TRBV29-1 and TRBJ2-3; 7 positions agree with TRBD1. Germline V CDR1 and CDR2: SQVTM, ANQGSEA. The CDR3 runs to 16 residues. V lost 4 bases, J lost 0 bases, and 10 bases stayed unmatched. CDR3 coding DNA: TGCAGCGTTGCCGGGACAGTAACCCCTAGCACAGATACGCAGTATTTT. It is translated as CSVAGTVTPSTDTQYF.